Listed below are T cell receptor beta chains from one sample, sequenced in a study of T cell repertoires in cytomegalovirus infection. TCRdb re-derived calls from the reads in MiXCR, one entry per CDR3 protein. Here the sample spans some 900,000 distinct CDR3 sequences, approximately 32% being singletons. These receptors are not linked to any known antigen. Sequences were derived from cultured CD8+ T cells from PBMCs, sampled from culture after CMV antigen stimulation. The receptor source for this set is a human donor in good health (CMV status not recorded). Some clones in this sample may be carry-over from other donors' samples. Both conserved end residues are part of each CDR3. Fields, in order: CDR3 length, clone size, J gene, D gene, V gene, CDR3 protein, CDR3 DNA. D genes are given only for firm matches. Some rows have no size entry. The others give once, few or many, or a class for an expanded clone.

17	few	TRBJ2-3	.	TRBV19	CASSGDGAGVMTDTQYF	TGTGCCAGTAGTGGAGACGGGGCAGGGGTTATGACAGATACGCAGTATTTT
14	.	TRBJ2-5	.	TRBV7-9	CASSLAWGQETQYF	TGTGCCAGCAGCTTAGCCTGGGGGCAAGAGACCCAGTACTTC
17	.	TRBJ1-6	.	TRBV27	CASSSSRDINYNSPLHF	TGTGCCAGCAGCTCAAGCCGGGACATCAACTATAATTCACCCCTCCACTTT
12	.	TRBJ2-1	.	TRBV5-8	CASSLGGPPQFF	TGTGCCAGCAGCTTGGGTGGTCCCCCCCAGTTCTTC
11	.	TRBJ1-2	.	TRBV2	CATWAPGGYTF	TGTGCCACCTGGGCCCCTGGGGGCTACACCTTC
16	.	TRBJ2-2	.	TRBV23-1	CASSPPVVGSTGELFF	TGCGCCAGCAGTCCACCGGTTGTCGGGTCCACCGGGGAGCTGTTTTTT
16	.	TRBJ2-6	TRBD1	TRBV7-9	CASDRQGASGANVLTF	TGTGCCAGCGACAGACAGGGGGCGTCTGGGGCCAACGTCCTGACTTTC
12	few	TRBJ1-1	.	TRBV6-5	CASKDRDTEAFF	TGTGCCAGCAAGGATAGAGACACTGAAGCTTTCTTT
15	.	TRBJ2-1	.	TRBV27	CASSPRGRAHDEQFF	TGTGCCAGCAGTCCCCGTGGAAGGGCCCATGATGAGCAGTTCTTC
16	few	TRBJ2-5	.	TRBV7-8	CASSSRGENRQETQYF	TGTGCCAGCAGCTCAAGGGGAGAAAATCGTCAAGAGACCCAGTACTTC
16	.	TRBJ1-6	.	TRBV27	CASSLSERGTFSPLHF	TGTGCCAGCAGTTTATCTGAGAGGGGCACTTTTTCACCCCTCCACTTT
12	few	TRBJ1-2	.	TRBV25-1	CASSAGNRGYTF	TGTGCCAGCAGTGCGGGGAATAGGGGCTACACCTTC
14	.	TRBJ1-2	.	TRBV5-8	CASSLPWGDYGYTF	TGTGCCAGCAGTTTACCCTGGGGGGACTATGGCTACACCTTC
17	few	TRBJ2-1	TRBD2	TRBV27	CASSPYWLAGEENEQFF	TGTGCCAGCAGTCCCTACTGGCTAGCGGGGGAGGAAAATGAGCAGTTCTTC
16	many	TRBJ2-5	TRBD2	TRBV7-6	CASSSVASGGPRTQYF	TGTGCCAGCAGCTCAGTGGCTAGCGGGGGTCCCAGGACCCAGTACTTC
16	.	TRBJ2-2	TRBD2	TRBV2	CASSDSGGPNTGELFF	TGTGCCAGCAGTGACAGCGGGGGCCCGAACACCGGGGAGCTGTTTTTT
14	.	TRBJ2-3	TRBD1	TRBV2	CASVVEGATDTQYF	TGTGCCAGCGTCGTTGAGGGGGCCACAGATACGCAGTATTTT
12	.	TRBJ1-4	.	TRBV7-9	CASSYMNEKLFF	TGTGCCAGCAGCTACATGAATGAAAAACTGTTTTTT
14	.	TRBJ2-7	.	TRBV10-2	CASSESRQDYEQYF	TGCGCCAGCAGTGAGTCGAGGCAGGACTACGAGCAGTACTTC
15	many	TRBJ2-7	.	TRBV11-2	CASSLLDSQVWEQYF	TGTGCCAGCAGCTTATTGGACAGCCAGGTGTGGGAGCAGTACTTC
12	.	TRBJ1-1	.	TRBV29-1	CSVFRTNTEAFF	TGCAGCGTTTTCCGAACGAACACTGAAGCTTTCTTT
13	.	TRBJ2-5	.	TRBV6-5	CASSGMVEETQYF	TGTGCCAGCTCCGGAATGGTCGAGGAGACCCAGTACTTC
18	many	TRBJ2-5	TRBD2	TRBV7-8	CASSSIRGGGRKIPFSHF	TGTGCCAGCAGCTCCATTCGGGGCGGGGGAAGAAAGATCCCCTTTAGTCACTTC
19	many	TRBJ2-1	.	TRBV7-6	CASSLALGYKGSSYNEQFF	TGTGCCAGCAGCTTAGCGCTTGGGTACAAGGGGAGTTCCTACAATGAGCAGTTCTTC
16	.	TRBJ1-2	.	TRBV9	CASSPTIGGSDYGYTF	TGTGCCAGCAGCCCTACAATTGGAGGCTCTGACTATGGCTACACCTTC
15	.	TRBJ1-1	.	TRBV12-3/TRBV12-4	CASRPPYGENTEAFF	TGTGCCAGCAGACCCCCCTATGGAGAGAACACTGAAGCTTTCTTT
15	.	TRBJ1-3	.	TRBV5-4	CASSLRQDFGNTIYF	TGTGCCAGCAGCTTGCGACAGGACTTTGGAAACACCATATATTTT
15	.	TRBJ2-3	.	TRBV2	CASSVGRGSTDTQYF	TGTGCCAGCAGCGTCGGGCGGGGTAGCACAGATACGCAGTATTTT
16	few	TRBJ2-2	.	TRBV12-5	CASGLVKQGDTGELFF	TGTGCTAGTGGTTTGGTAAAACAGGGCGACACCGGGGAGCTGTTTTTT
12	few	TRBJ2-7	.	TRBV7-8	CASSLMSGEQYF	TGTGCCAGCAGCTTAATGTCTGGCGAGCAGTACTTC
16	.	TRBJ2-1	.	TRBV4-1	CASSLIRGGDYNEQFF	TGCGCCAGCAGCCTTATAAGAGGGGGGGACTACAATGAGCAGTTCTTC
14	.	TRBJ2-2	TRBD1	TRBV9	CASSYYTGAGELFF	TGTGCCAGCAGCTACTATACAGGGGCCGGGGAGCTGTTTTTT
18	few	TRBJ1-6	.	TRBV6-6	CASSYVDFGSSYNSPLHF	TGTGCCAGCAGTTATGTGGATTTCGGGAGCTCCTATAATTCACCCCTCCACTTT
21	.	TRBJ2-1	.	TRBV7-6	CASSLPLLGGVGESSYNEQFF	TGTGCCAGCAGCTTACCCCTCCTGGGGGGAGTGGGGGAATCGTCCTACAATGAGCAGTTCTTC
14	.	TRBJ1-6	.	TRBV6-5	CASREQGNNSPLHF	TGTGCCAGCAGGGAACAGGGTAATAATTCACCCCTCCACTTT
13	.	TRBJ2-5	.	TRBV3-1	CASSLSNSETQYF	TGTGCCAGCAGCCTTTCAAACTCAGAGACCCAGTACTTC
13	many	TRBJ2-5	.	TRBV12-3/TRBV12-4	CASSFGSQETQYF	TGTGCCAGCAGTTTTGGGTCCCAAGAGACCCAGTACTTC
13	.	TRBJ2-3	.	TRBV5-1	CATTGDSTDTQYF	TGCGCCACTACGGGGGACTCAACAGATACGCAGTATTTT
12	.	TRBJ1-2	.	TRBV6-4	CASSQRVYGYTF	TGTGCCAGCAGTCAAAGGGTCTATGGCTACACCTTC
11	few	TRBJ1-4	.	TRBV7-9	CASSASEKLFF	TGTGCCAGCAGCGCGAGTGAAAAACTGTTTTTT
13	few	TRBJ1-2	.	TRBV28	CASSLRAINGYTF	TGTGCCAGCAGTTTAAGGGCGATAAACGGCTACACCTTC
16	.	TRBJ2-7	.	TRBV19	CASSHYWKTPDYEQYF	TGTGCCAGTAGTCACTATTGGAAGACACCGGACTACGAGCAGTACTTC
15	.	TRBJ2-3	.	TRBV27	CASRDLRVSTDTQYF	TGTGCCAGCAGGGACTTGCGAGTGAGCACAGATACGCAGTATTTT
15	.	TRBJ1-5	TRBD1	TRBV6-2/TRBV6-3	CVSSYSHRGQQPQHF	TGTGTCAGCAGTTACTCCCACAGGGGCCAGCAGCCCCAGCATTTT
16	many	TRBJ2-3	TRBD2	TRBV7-8	CASSSRASGGSDTQYF	TGTGCCAGCAGCTCCCGCGCCAGCGGGGGATCAGATACGCAGTATTTT
15	once	TRBJ2-1	TRBD2	TRBV28	CASSLRRGGIDEQFF	TGTGCCAGCAGTTTACGGCGGGGGGGCATCGATGAGCAGTTCTTC
16	few	TRBJ2-3	.	TRBV5-4	CASSLGLQGGTDTQYF	TGTGCCAGCAGCTTGGGTTTGCAGGGTGGCACAGATACGCAGTATTTT
12	few	TRBJ1-4	.	TRBV7-8	CASSLDGEKLFF	TGTGCCAGCAGCTTAGACGGGGAAAAACTGTTTTTT
16	few	TRBJ1-4	.	TRBV4-1	CASSQAPGLNNEKLFF	TGCGCCAGCAGCCAAGCCCCGGGACTGAATAATGAAAAACTGTTTTTT
14	.	TRBJ1-4	TRBD1	TRBV4-1	CASSQDRLNEKLFF	TGCGCCAGCAGCCAGGACAGGCTGAATGAAAAACTGTTTTTT
14	.	TRBJ2-1	TRBD2	TRBV4-2	CASSPRRSGGRQFF	TGTGCCAGCAGCCCGCGCAGATCGGGGGGGCGGCAGTTCTTC
16	few	TRBJ2-5	.	TRBV7-9	CASRGRADQLQETQYF	TGTGCCAGCAGAGGCCGGGCAGATCAACTCCAAGAGACCCAGTACTTC
14	few	TRBJ1-2	.	TRBV9	CASSVADTNYGYTF	TGTGCCAGCAGCGTAGCTGACACTAACTATGGCTACACCTTC
15	.	TRBJ1-6	TRBD1	TRBV15	CATSRDKGQGSPLHF	TGTGCCACCAGCAGAGATAAGGGACAGGGTTCACCCCTCCACTTT
17	few	TRBJ2-3	TRBD2	TRBV6-2/TRBV6-3	CASRTLAGGPETDTQYF	TGTGCCAGCAGAACACTAGCGGGGGGGCCTGAGACAGATACGCAGTATTTT
16	.	TRBJ2-3	TRBD2	TRBV7-6	CASRPTSGGAGDTQYF	TGTGCCAGCAGACCGACTAGCGGGGGGGCTGGAGATACGCAGTATTTT
14	few	TRBJ2-2	.	TRBV9	CASSVEWGDGELFF	TGTGCCAGCAGCGTAGAGTGGGGGGACGGGGAGCTGTTTTTT
14	.	TRBJ1-4	.	TRBV12-3/TRBV12-4	CASSLVSHNEKLFF	TGTGCCAGCAGTTTGGTCAGTCATAATGAAAAACTGTTTTTT